Sequencing of this TCR beta chain was carried out in a study of esophageal squamous cell carcinoma under preoperative chemotherapy (dated by TCRdb to about 2018). For the wider study: Both tumor-infiltrating lymphocytes and peripheral blood T cells had their TCR repertoires profiled in the study. The study assessed how paclitaxel-nedaplatin chemotherapy affected T-cell receptor repertoires in patients with esophageal squamous cell carcinoma. Repertoires from samples taken before paclitaxel-nedaplatin therapy were compared with repertoires from samples taken after paclitaxel-nedaplatin therapy. Roughly 5 patients with primary esophageal squamous cell carcinoma made up the cohort.

The receptor library was made with PCR. Reads for this sample came from a HiSeq X Ten. High-throughput sequencing was used to characterize the TCR repertoires. TCRdb reanalyzed the raw reads on its own, using fastp at Q25 for trimming and MiXCR for clone calling, and kept in-frame beta chains. Rows with a matching CDR3 protein are joined into one entry that keeps the most common DNA and genes. The sample contains around 34,000 distinct CDR3 sequences, under 60% of them found a single time. Roughly 24% of the sample comes from the top ten. This sample's time point label indicates: after preoperative PTX-NDP chemotherapy. Paclitaxel-nedaplatin was administered to patients as preoperative chemotherapy before surgery. What the study reported, not specific to this receptor: Tumor-infiltrating lymphocytes after treatment appeared to come partly from peripheral T cells migrating into the tumor, rather than solely from local clonal changes. Paclitaxel-nedaplatin therapy caused immediate and substantial changes in clonotype frequency, and abundant clones were more likely to contract than to amplify. The analysis included only four or five patients with esophageal squamous cell carcinoma, making the cohort small. After chemotherapy, TCR diversity rose significantly in peripheral T cells, but this increase was not seen in tumor-infiltrating lymphocytes.

Worth noting for this clonotype: Its specific antigen is unknown. The junction differs from germline at one of its ends, possibly a read error.

The sample was collected from a patient given preoperative chemotherapy. This TCR was recovered from a human donor with esophageal squamous cell carcinoma. The donor label of this sample is uncertain.

The CDR3 in this case is CASRPSGGCGTDTQYF. The nucleotide sequence is given as TGTGCCAGCCGCCCCTCGGGCGGCTGTGGCACAGACACGCAGTATTTC. The chain joins TRBV7-6 to TRBJ2-3, with the D gene not clear enough to name. The germline V gene sets CDR1 to SGHVS and CDR2 to FNYEAQ. From cysteine to phenylalanine, the CDR3 is 16 amino acids long. This entry keeps only the CDR3 DNA: 48 bases, framed from base 1.